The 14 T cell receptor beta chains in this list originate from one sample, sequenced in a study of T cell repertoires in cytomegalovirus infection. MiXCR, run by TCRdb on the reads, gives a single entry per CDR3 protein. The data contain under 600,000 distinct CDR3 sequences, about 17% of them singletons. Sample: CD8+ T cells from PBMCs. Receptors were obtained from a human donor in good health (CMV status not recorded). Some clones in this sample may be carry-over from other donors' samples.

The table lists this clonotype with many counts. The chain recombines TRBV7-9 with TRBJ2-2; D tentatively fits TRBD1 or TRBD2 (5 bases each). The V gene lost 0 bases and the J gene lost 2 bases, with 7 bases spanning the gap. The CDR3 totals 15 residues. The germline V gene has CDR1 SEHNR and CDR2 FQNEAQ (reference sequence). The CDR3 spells CASSLAGPNTGELFF. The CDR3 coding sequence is TGTGCCAGCAGCTTAGCGGGACCAAACACCGGGGAGCTGTTTTTT.

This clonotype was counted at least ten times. The CDR3 spells CARGGTSGRTSHNEQFF. Here the CDR3 DNA reads TGTGCCAGGGGGGGGACTAGCGGGCGCACCTCTCACAATGAGCAGTTCTTC. The chain employs TRBV7-9 and TRBJ2-1; 12 bases map to TRBD2. Germline V CDR1 and CDR2: SEHNR, FQNEAQ (reference sequence). The CDR3 covers 17 residues. V was pared by 9 bases and J by 5 bases, with 14 bases of the junction left unmatched.

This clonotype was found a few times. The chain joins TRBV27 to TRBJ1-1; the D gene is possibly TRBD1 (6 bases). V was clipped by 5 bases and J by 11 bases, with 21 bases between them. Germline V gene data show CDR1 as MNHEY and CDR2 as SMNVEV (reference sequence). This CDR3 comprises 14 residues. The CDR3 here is CASSPGGLGQRAFF. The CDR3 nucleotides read TGTGCCAGCAGTCCGGGGGGCCTTGGGCAGCGGGCTTTCTTT.

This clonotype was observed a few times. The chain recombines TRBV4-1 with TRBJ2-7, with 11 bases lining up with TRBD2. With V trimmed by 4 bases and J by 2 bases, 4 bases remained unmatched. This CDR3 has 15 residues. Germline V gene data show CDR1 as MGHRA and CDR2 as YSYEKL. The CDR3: CASSRTSGGTYEQYF. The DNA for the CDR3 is TGCGCCAGCAGCCGTACTAGCGGGGGTACCTACGAGCAGTACTTC.

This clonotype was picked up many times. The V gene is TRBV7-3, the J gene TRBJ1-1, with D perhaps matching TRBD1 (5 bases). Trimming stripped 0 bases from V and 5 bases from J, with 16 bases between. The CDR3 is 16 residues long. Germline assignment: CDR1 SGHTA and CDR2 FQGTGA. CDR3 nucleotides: TGTGCCAGCAGCTTAACCGGACAAATATTTACTACTGAAGCTTTCTTT. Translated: CASSLTGQIFTTEAFF.

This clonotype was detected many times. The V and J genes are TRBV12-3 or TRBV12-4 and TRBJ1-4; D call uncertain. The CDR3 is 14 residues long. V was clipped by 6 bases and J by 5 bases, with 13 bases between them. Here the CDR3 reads CASRSAGRNEKLFF. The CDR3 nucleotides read TGTGCCAGCAGGAGCGCTGGACGAAATGAAAAACTGTTTTTT.

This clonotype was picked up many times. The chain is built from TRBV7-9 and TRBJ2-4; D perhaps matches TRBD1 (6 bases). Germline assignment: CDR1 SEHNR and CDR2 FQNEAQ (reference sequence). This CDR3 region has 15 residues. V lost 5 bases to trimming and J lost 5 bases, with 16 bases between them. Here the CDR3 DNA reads TGTGCCAGCAGCGGGGAAGGGGGAGATCAAAACATTCAGTACTTC. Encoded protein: CASSGEGGDQNIQYF.

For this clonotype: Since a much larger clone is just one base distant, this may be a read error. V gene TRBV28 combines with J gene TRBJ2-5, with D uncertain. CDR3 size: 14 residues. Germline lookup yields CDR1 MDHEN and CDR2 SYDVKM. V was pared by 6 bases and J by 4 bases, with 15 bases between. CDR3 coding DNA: TGTGCCAGCAGCCGGATCAGTGGAAGAGAGACCCAGTACTTC. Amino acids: CASSRISGRETQYF.

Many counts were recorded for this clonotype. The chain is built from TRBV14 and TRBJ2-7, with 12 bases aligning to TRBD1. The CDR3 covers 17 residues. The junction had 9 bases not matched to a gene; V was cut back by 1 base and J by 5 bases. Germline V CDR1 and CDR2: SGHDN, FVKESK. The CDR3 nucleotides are TGTGCCAGCAGCCAAGGTGATTGGGGACAGGGGGCCCACGAGCAGTACTTC. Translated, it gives CASSQGDWGQGAHEQYF.

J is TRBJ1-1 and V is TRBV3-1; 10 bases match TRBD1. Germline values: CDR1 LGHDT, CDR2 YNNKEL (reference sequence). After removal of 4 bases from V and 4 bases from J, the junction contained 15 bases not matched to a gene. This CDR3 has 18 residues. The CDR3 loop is CASSRGDRGTLSGTEAFF. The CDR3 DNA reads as TGTGCCAGCAGCCGGGGGGACAGGGGAACATTATCCGGCACTGAAGCTTTCTTT.

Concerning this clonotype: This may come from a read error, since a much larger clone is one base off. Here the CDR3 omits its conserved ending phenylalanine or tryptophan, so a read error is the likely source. The CDR3 here is CASSPGTDNEQFL. For the CDR3, the DNA is TGTGCCAGCAGCCCCGGGACTGACAATGAGCAGTTCTTA. The chain has TRBV7-9 and TRBJ2-1, with TRBD2 as a possible D gene (6 bases). The ends were cut back, 5 bases at V and 5 bases at J, with 10 bases in the middle. This CDR3 is built from 13 residues. Germline V gives CDR1 SEHNR, CDR2 FQNEAQ (reference sequence).

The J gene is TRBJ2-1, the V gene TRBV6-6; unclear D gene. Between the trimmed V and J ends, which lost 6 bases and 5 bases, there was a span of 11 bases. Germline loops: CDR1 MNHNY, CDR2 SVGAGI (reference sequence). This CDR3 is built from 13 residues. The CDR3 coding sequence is TGTGCCAGCAGCCAGTATTGGGACAATGAGCAGTTCTTC. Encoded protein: CASSQYWDNEQFF.

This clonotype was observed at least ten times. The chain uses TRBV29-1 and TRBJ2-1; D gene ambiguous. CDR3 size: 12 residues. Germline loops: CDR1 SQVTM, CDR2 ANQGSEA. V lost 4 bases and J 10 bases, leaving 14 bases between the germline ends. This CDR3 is CSVGLRAREQFF. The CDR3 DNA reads TGCAGCGTTGGTTTACGGGCTCGGGAGCAGTTCTTC.

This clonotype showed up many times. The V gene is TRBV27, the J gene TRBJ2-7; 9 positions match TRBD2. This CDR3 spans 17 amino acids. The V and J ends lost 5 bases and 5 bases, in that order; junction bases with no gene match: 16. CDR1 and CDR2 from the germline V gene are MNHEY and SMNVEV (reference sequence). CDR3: CASSLLGSSGIQNEQYF. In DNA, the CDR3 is TGTGCCAGCAGTCTCCTCGGGTCTAGCGGGATTCAGAACGAGCAGTACTTC.